This T cell receptor beta chain was sequenced in a study of control samples from healthy donors and cancer patients. The CDR3 runs 16 residues. V was cut by 3 bases and J by 0 bases, with 12 bases left in between. Germline V lookup: CDR1 SGHRS, CDR2 YFSETQ. Sequenced by immunoSEQ multiplex PCR; TCRdb stores in-frame clones only, minus some. The sample shows 230,000 or so clones, 90% to 95% of them seen only once. The genes are TRBV5-1 and TRBJ1-4, with a weak D call TRBD1 (6 bases). The receptor was isolated from a man over 45 in good health. The sample comprised blood. Here the CDR3 reads CASSYGQPATNEKLFF. CDR3 coding DNA: TGCGCCAGCAGCTACGGACAGCCAGCAACTAATGAAAAACTGTTTTTT.